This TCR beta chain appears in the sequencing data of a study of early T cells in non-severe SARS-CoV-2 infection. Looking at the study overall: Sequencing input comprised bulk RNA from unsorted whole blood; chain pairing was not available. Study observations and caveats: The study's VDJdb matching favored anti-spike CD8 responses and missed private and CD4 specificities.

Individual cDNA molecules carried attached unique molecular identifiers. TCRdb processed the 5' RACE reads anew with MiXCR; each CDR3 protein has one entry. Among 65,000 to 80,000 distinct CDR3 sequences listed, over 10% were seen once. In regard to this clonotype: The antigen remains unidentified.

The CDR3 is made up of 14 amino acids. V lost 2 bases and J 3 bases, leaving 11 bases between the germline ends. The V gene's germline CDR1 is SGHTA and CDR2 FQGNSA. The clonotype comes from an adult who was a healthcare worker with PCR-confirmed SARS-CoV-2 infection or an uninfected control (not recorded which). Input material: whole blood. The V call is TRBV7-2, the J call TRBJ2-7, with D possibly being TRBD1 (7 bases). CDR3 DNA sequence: TGTGCCAGCAGCTTAACGCGGGACAGCTACGAGCAGTACTTC. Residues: CASSLTRDSYEQYF.